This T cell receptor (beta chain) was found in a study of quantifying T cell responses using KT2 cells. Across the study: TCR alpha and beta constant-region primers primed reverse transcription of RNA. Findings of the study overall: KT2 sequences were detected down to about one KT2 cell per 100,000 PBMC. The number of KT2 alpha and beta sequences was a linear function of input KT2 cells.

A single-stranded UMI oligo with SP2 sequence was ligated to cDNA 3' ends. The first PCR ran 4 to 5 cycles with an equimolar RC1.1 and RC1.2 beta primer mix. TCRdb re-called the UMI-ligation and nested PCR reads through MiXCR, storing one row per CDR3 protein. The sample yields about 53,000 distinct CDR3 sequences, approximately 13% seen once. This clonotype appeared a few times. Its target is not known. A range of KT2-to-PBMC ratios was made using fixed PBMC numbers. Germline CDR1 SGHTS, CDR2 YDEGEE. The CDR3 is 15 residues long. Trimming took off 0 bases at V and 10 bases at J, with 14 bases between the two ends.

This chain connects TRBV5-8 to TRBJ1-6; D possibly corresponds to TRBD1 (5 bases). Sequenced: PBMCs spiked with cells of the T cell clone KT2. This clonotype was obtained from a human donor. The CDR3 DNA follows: TGTGCCAGCAGCTTGGAACGGGTGAAGGGGTCACCCCTCCACTTT. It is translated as CASSLERVKGSPLHF.